The sequence of this T cell receptor (beta chain) was determined in a study of CD8 T cells in ankylosing spondylitis. This CDR3 contains 15 residues. Trimming took 3 bases from V and 7 from J; bases not matched to a gene: 7. The germline gives CDR1 DFQATT, CDR2 SNEGSKA (reference sequence). TCRdb redid the calling of the 5' RACE reads with MiXCR, one entry per CDR3 protein. The sample holds about 540,000 distinct CDR3 sequences, approximately 11% seen once. Points on this clonotype: Its antigen is undetermined.

Whole-study findings and limits: Clones linked with disease were CD8+ and fairly uncommon in the peripheral blood. Characteristic, it appeared, of ankylosing spondylitis blood was a TCR beta motif of about eight highly homologous variants.

The sample taken for sequencing was blood, either unsorted or a sorted T cell fraction (not recorded which). This receptor was identified in a male donor with ankylosing spondylitis. This rearrangement joins TRBV20-1 to TRBJ2-2; 11 bases align to TRBD1. CDR3 nucleotide sequence: TGCAGTGCTAGGGGAGGACAGGGGGCGTTCGGGGAGCTGTTTTTT. Protein: CSARGGQGAFGELFF.